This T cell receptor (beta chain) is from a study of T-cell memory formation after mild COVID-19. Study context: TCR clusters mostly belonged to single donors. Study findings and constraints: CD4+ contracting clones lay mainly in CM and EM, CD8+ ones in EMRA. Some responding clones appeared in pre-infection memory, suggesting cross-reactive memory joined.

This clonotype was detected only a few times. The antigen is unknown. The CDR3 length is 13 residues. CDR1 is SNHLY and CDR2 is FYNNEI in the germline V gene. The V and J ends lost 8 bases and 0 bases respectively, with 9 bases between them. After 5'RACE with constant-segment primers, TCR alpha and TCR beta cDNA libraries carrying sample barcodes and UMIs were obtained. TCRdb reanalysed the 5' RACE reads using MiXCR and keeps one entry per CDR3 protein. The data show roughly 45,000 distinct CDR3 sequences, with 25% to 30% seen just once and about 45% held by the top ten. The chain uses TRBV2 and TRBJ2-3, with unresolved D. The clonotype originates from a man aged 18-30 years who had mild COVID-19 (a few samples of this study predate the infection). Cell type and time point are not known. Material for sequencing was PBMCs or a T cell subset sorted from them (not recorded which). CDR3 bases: TGTGCCAGCGCTACCATAAGCACAGATACGCAGTATTTT. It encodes CASATISTDTQYF.